The 29 T cell receptor beta chains given below trace back to one sample, sequenced in a study of blood T cell repertoires in COVID-19. Profiled with immunoSEQ multiplex PCR; TCRdb holds only in-frame clones, not every one. This sample has around 100,000 clones, with roughly nine tenths found just once. Material for sequencing was peripheral blood. These receptors were collected from a woman aged 60-75 years with acute or convalescent COVID-19.

The chain joins TRBV20-1 to TRBJ2-3; tentatively, D is TRBD2 (5 bases). Germline V CDR1 and CDR2: DFQATT, SNEGSKA (reference sequence). The CDR3 contains 11 residues. V lost 4 bases and J lost 7, with 9 bases in between. The CDR3 loop is CSATGLNTQYF. The CDR3 nucleotides are TGCAGTGCTACGGGATTAAATACGCAGTATTTT.

This chain connects TRBV29-1 to TRBJ2-1; 7 bases match TRBD2. Per germline, CDR1 SQVTM and CDR2 ANQGSEA. The CDR3 is 14 residues long. J gave up 11 bases and V 7 bases, and 17 bases lay outside the gene matches. The CDR3 nucleotides read TGCAGCGCCGCCCGAGGGGCGGGAGTTGAAAAGCAGTTCTTC. This codes for CSAARGAGVEKQFF.

The genes are TRBV7-3 and TRBJ2-1; 10 bases align to TRBD1. Germline V lookup: CDR1 SGHTA, CDR2 FQGTGA. With 5 bases clipped from V and 3 bases from J, the junction kept 10 bases outside the gene matches. The CDR3 extends over 17 amino acids. CDR3 sequence reads: CASSQGQGTLGYNEQFF. The CDR3 DNA reads TGTGCCAGCAGCCAGGGACAGGGGACACTTGGCTACAATGAGCAGTTCTTC.

The chain uses TRBV18 and TRBJ2-5, with 9 bases identical to TRBD1. CDR3 length: 15 residues. J lost 5 bases, V lost 0 bases, and 4 bases had no gene match. Looked up from germline, CDR1 is KGHSH and CDR2 is LQKENI. The CDR3: CASSPPTGGFETQYF. The CDR3 bases are TGTGCCAGCTCACCACCGACAGGGGGTTTCGAGACCCAGTACTTC.

CDR3 sequence (DNA): TGTGCCAGCAGCTTGTTCGGGGACAGGGCCACAGATACGCAGTATTTT. Its protein is CASSLFGDRATDTQYF. J is TRBJ2-3 and V is TRBV5-5; 9 positions match TRBD1. The ends lost 1 base at V and 2 bases at J; junction bases unmatched: 5. CDR3 size: 16 residues. Germline CDR1 is SGHKS and CDR2 is YYEKEE (reference sequence).

This chain connects TRBV19 to TRBJ1-1, with TRBD1 matching over 8 bases. Trimming at V came to 6 bases and at J to 11 bases, leaving 14 bases not matched to a gene. The CDR3 is 14 residues long. Germline loops: CDR1 LNHDA, CDR2 SQIVND (reference sequence). The CDR3 nucleotides are TGTGCCAGTAGGAGCGTCGACAGGGGTGGCGGCGCTTTCTTT. Residues: CASRSVDRGGGAFF.

Concerning this clone: Other DNA sequences from this sample encode an identical CDR3 as well. The gene calls are TRBV7-9 and TRBJ2-7; 8 bases fit TRBD1. Trimming at V came to 1 base and at J to 3 bases, leaving 14 bases not matched to a gene. Germline V gene sequence: CDR1 SEHNR, CDR2 FQNEAQ (reference sequence). The CDR3 sequence is 18 residues long. The DNA of the CDR3 is TGTGCCAGCAGCTTAGAGGGGGGTCGACAGGGGTGGAACTACGAGCAGTACTTC. Translation gives CASSLEGGRQGWNYEQYF.

Concerning this clone itself: The sample carries other DNA sequences with the same CDR3. This rearrangement joins TRBV5-1 to TRBJ1-1; weak D call: TRBD1 (5 bases). Germline V gene lookup returns CDR1 SGHRS and CDR2 YFSETQ. This CDR3 contains 13 residues. Trimming shortened V by 7 bases and J by 1 base, and 11 bases separated the two germline ends. DNA for the CDR3: TGCGCCAGCCGAGACAGAGAGAACACTGAAGCTTTCTTT. Amino acid sequence: CASRDRENTEAFF.

As DNA, the CDR3 is TGCAGCGTTGTTCAGGACAGCGTCTACGAGCAGTACTTC. Translation gives CSVVQDSVYEQYF. The chain carries TRBV29-1 and TRBJ2-7, with a weak D call TRBD1 (6 bases). The CDR3 sequence is 13 residues long. Germline CDR1 and CDR2: SQVTM and ANQGSEA. The ends were cut back, 4 bases at V and 3 bases at J, with 13 bases in the middle.

This clone was found once. The genes are TRBV28 and TRBJ2-7; D unclear. V lost 3 bases and J lost 3, with 6 bases in between. The CDR3 sequence is 12 residues long. Germline CDR1 MDHEN, CDR2 SYDVKM. Here the CDR3 reads CASSFSIYEQYF. As DNA, the CDR3 is TGTGCCAGCAGTTTCTCTATCTACGAGCAGTACTTC.

This clone was seen a single time. The V and J genes are TRBV5-1 and TRBJ2-4; 9 bases fit TRBD2. The germline V gene encodes CDR1 SGHRS and CDR2 YFSETQ. The CDR3 has 14 residues. V was pared by 3 bases and J by 11 bases, with 9 bases of the junction left unmatched. For the CDR3, the DNA is TGCGCCAGCAGCTGGGGACTAGCCCCCTTGGTTCAGTACTTC. Residues: CASSWGLAPLVQYF.

The chain recombines TRBV18 with TRBJ2-6, with D possibly matching TRBD1 (5 bases). The germline V gene has CDR1 KGHSH and CDR2 LQKENI. The CDR3 runs to 18 residues. V dropped 3 bases and J dropped 0 bases, with 15 bases sitting between them. The DNA of the CDR3 is TGTGCCAGCTCACCGGAACAATCAGGGCTCTCTGGGGCCAACGTCCTGACTTTC. Its protein product is CASSPEQSGLSGANVLTF.

The gene calls are TRBV15 and TRBJ2-1; possibly TRBD2 for D (6 bases). Per germline, CDR1 LNHNV and CDR2 YYDKDF (reference sequence). Trimming pared 0 bases from V and 3 bases from J, leaving 15 bases between. This CDR3 is 17 amino acids long. The DNA of the CDR3 is TGTGCCACCAGCAGAGATCGGCAAGCGGGCTTCTACAATGAGCAGTTCTTC. It is translated as CATSRDRQAGFYNEQFF.

J is TRBJ2-7 and V is TRBV7-8; the match to TRBD1 covers 10 bases. The CDR3 runs 14 residues. CDR1 and CDR2 (germline): SGHVS, FQNEAQ. Trimming at V came to 5 bases and at J to 5 bases, leaving 6 bases not matched to a gene. In nucleotides, the CDR3 is TGTGCCAGCAGCCACGGGACAGGGGCTAACGAGCAGTACGTC. Encoded protein: CASSHGTGANEQYV.

The chain carries TRBV29-1 and TRBJ2-3; 9 nucleotides align to TRBD2. Germline V gene data show CDR1 as SQVTM and CDR2 as ANQGSEA. The V gene end was trimmed by 6 bases and the J gene end by 3 bases; junction bases not matched to a gene: 10. The CDR3 covers 15 residues. The CDR3 sequence: CSVRTSAVGTDTQYF. In DNA form, the CDR3 reads TGCAGCGTGAGGACTAGCGCTGTCGGAACAGATACGCAGTATTTT.

The chain recombines TRBV18 with TRBJ2-3, with 7 bases fitting TRBD2. Germline V gene data show CDR1 as KGHSH and CDR2 as LQKENI. Unmatched junction bases numbered 11, after V lost 4 bases and J lost 4 bases. The CDR3 totals 16 residues. In DNA form, the CDR3 reads TGTGCCAGCTCACTCAACCCGGGAGGCCTGGCAGATACGCAGTATTTT. Amino acid sequence: CASSLNPGGLADTQYF. The whole variable domain, remainder taken from reference TRBV18 and TRBJ2-3, is NAGVMQNPRHLVRRRGQEARLRCSPMKGHSHVYWYRQLPEEGLKFMVYLQKENIIDESGMPKERFSAEFPKEGPSILRIQQVVRGDSAAYFCASSLNPGGLADTQYFGPGTRLTVL.

CDR3 sequence: CASSLLFQETQYF. CDR3 in DNA: TGTGCCAGCAGCTTACTTTTCCAAGAGACCCAGTACTTC. V gene TRBV5-5 combines with J gene TRBJ2-5; no definite D call. The CDR3 has 13 residues. V lost 2 bases, J lost 1 base, and 6 bases lay in between. Germline-derived CDR1 and CDR2 are SGHKS and YYEKEE (reference sequence).

The CDR3 DNA reads as TGTGCCAGCAGCTTAGACAGGGCGCGGAATGAGCAGTTCTTC. Amino acid sequence: CASSLDRARNEQFF. The V call is TRBV11-3, the J call TRBJ2-1; the D gene is possibly TRBD1 (5 bases). V was pared by 0 bases and J by 7 bases, with 10 bases between. The CDR3 has 14 residues. Germline V gene lookup returns CDR1 SGHNT and CDR2 YENEEA.

The CDR3 protein is CASSYEGGSRAYEQYV. The CDR3 DNA follows: TGTGCCAGCAGTTACGAGGGGGGGAGTAGAGCCTACGAGCAGTACGTC. J is TRBJ2-7 and V is TRBV6-7, with D possibly being TRBD2 (7 bases). TRBV6-7 is sorted into the ORF group, with uncertain function. The V end lost 2 bases, the J end lost 2 bases, and 16 bases lay between the germline ends. The CDR3 extends over 16 amino acids.

The V call is TRBV5-1, the J call TRBJ2-3; weak D call: TRBD2 (7 bases). CDR3 length equals 14 residues. The germline V and J ends were trimmed by 1 base and 5 bases, with 11 bases remaining between them. Germline assignment: CDR1 SGHRS and CDR2 YFSETQ. As DNA, the CDR3 is TGCGCCAGCAGCTTGAAGGGAGGGGGAGATACGCAGTATTTT. Protein: CASSLKGGGDTQYF.

Here the CDR3 reads CASSDPGDGEKLFF. In DNA, the CDR3 is TGTGCCAGCAGTGACCCAGGGGATGGTGAAAAACTGTTTTTT. The chain combines TRBV25-1 with TRBJ1-4; possibly TRBD1 for D (6 bases). The CDR3 is made up of 14 amino acids. CDR1 and CDR2 from the germline V gene are MGHDK and SYGVNS. Trimming shortened V by 3 bases and J by 7 bases, and 12 bases separated the two germline ends.

This rearrangement joins TRBV28 to TRBJ1-2; D uncertain. The CDR3 is 12 residues long. Germline V gene data show CDR1 as MDHEN and CDR2 as SYDVKM. The V end lost 6 bases, the J end lost 7 bases, and 12 bases lay between the germline ends. CDR3 sequence reads: CASSQRGFGYTF. The DNA for the CDR3 is TGTGCCAGCAGCCAACGAGGGTTTGGCTACACCTTC.

CDR3 nucleotides: TGTGCCAGCAGTTCCTTGACAGGCCTCGGCTACACCTTC. Translation gives CASSSLTGLGYTF. The rearrangement links TRBV6-5 to TRBJ1-2, with a tentative D call TRBD1 (6 bases). The CDR3 is 13 amino acids. The germline gives CDR1 MNHEY, CDR2 SVGAGI. V was shortened by 4 bases and J by 8 bases, with 14 bases between the two germline ends.

The rearrangement links TRBV6-6 to TRBJ2-7; a weak D match, TRBD2 (5 bases). The CDR3 length is 14 residues. CDR1 MNHNY and CDR2 SVGAGI come from the germline V gene (reference sequence). Between the trimmed V and J ends, which lost 4 bases and 2 bases, there was a span of 12 bases. CDR3 coding DNA: TGTGCCAGCAGTTCCACTAGAAGCCCCTACGAGCAGTACGTC. Its translation: CASSSTRSPYEQYV.

CDR3 loop: CASSPTGGNTGELFF. In nucleotides, the CDR3 is TGCGCCAGCAGCCCGACAGGGGGAAACACCGGGGAGCTGTTTTTT. This chain connects TRBV5-1 to TRBJ2-2; 9 bases fit TRBD1. Germline values: CDR1 SGHRS, CDR2 YFSETQ. The CDR3 runs 15 residues. V lost 4 bases and J lost 2; bases outside the gene matches: 3. Complete variable domain (other parts from reference TRBV5-1 and TRBJ2-2): KAGVTQTPRYLIKTRGQQVTLSCSPISGHRSVSWYQQTPGQGLQFLFEYFSETQRNKGNFPGRFSGRQFSNSRSEMNVSTLELGDSALYLCASSPTGGNTGELFFGEGSRLTVL.

This rearrangement joins TRBV28 to TRBJ1-2; D is unresolved. Trimming took off 5 bases at V and 8 bases at J, with 18 bases between the two ends. The CDR3 covers 14 residues. Germline CDR1 MDHEN, CDR2 SYDVKM. The CDR3 loop is CASSKTFKTGGYTF. CDR3 DNA: TGTGCCAGCAGTAAAACATTTAAAACGGGGGGCTACACCTTC.

The rearrangement joins TRBV30 to TRBJ1-6, with 11 nucleotides matching TRBD1. The CDR3 has 15 residues. Germline CDR1 and CDR2: GTSNPN and SVGIG (reference sequence). With 5 bases clipped from V and 6 bases from J, the junction kept 6 bases outside the gene matches. CDR3 in DNA: TGTGCCTGGGTTGGACAGGGGGCCGGTAATTCACCCCTCCACTTT. As protein: CAWVGQGAGNSPLHF.

The chain has TRBV19 and TRBJ2-1; 10 bases map to TRBD2. The J segment lost 5 bases and the V segment lost 6 bases, leaving 7 bases of the junction unmatched. The CDR3 is 15 residues long. Germline V lookup: CDR1 LNHDA, CDR2 SQIVND (reference sequence). CDR3 DNA: TGTGCCAGTAGCGACAGCGGGGGGGGTCACAATGAGCAGTTCTTC. Amino acids: CASSDSGGGHNEQFF. Combining the CDR3 with reference TRBV19 and TRBJ2-1 gives the whole variable domain DGGITQSPKYLFRKEGQNVTLSCEQNLNHDAMYWYRQDPGQGLRLIYYSQIVNDFQKGDIAEGYSVSREKKESFPLTVTSAQKNPTAFYLCASSDSGGGHNEQFFGPGTRLTVL.

The V call is TRBV10-3, the J call TRBJ1-2; TRBD1 might be the D (5 bases). From germline, CDR1 is ENHRY and CDR2 SYGVKD. The V end was cut by 6 bases, the J end by 3 bases, with 14 bases between. The CDR3 covers 14 residues. The CDR3 reads CAIRAQGSDYGYTF. For the CDR3, the DNA is TGTGCCATCAGGGCTCAGGGTAGTGACTATGGCTACACCTTC.